The text below deals with one T cell receptor (beta chain). Methods used by the authors: Nucleated cell number was recorded as an estimate derived from reference gene primer amplification. Assay: immunoSEQ multiplex PCR; the TCRdb copy retains only in-frame clones and omits some. V and J calls and clone size are as listed in that table; D and trimming were resolved from the DNA. The sample records a few hundred thousand clones, approximately 89% being singletons. The CDR3 is made up of 15 amino acids. With V trimmed by 2 bases and J by 4 bases, 2 bases remained unmatched. In germline, CDR1 is MGHRA, CDR2 YSYEKL. This entry is derived from a study of blood T cell repertoires in COVID-19. At the level of the study: Researchers got acute and convalescent COVID-19 samples from the United States, Italy and Spain.

Material: peripheral blood. The gene calls are TRBV4-1 and TRBJ2-7; 13 nucleotides match TRBD2. The receptor's source is a woman between 50 and 59 years old with COVID-19, enrolled during active disease. The CDR3 DNA reads TGCGCCAGCAGCCAAACTAGCGGGGGGGCGTACGAGCAGTACTTC. Translation: CASSQTSGGAYEQYF.